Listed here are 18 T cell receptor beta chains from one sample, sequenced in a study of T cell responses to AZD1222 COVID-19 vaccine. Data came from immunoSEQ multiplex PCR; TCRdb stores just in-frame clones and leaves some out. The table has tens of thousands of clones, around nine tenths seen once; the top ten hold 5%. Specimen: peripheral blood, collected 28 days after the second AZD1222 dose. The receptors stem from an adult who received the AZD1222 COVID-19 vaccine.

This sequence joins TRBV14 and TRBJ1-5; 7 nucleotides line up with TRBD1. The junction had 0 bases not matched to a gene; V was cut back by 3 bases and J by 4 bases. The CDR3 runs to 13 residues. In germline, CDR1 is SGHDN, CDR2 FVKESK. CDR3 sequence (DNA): TGTGCCAGCAGCCAGGGACAGAATCAGCCCCAGCATTTT. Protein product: CASSQGQNQPQHF. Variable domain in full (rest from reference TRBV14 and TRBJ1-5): EAGVTQFPSHSVIEKGQTVTLRCDPISGHDNLYWYRRVMGKEIKFLLHFVKESKQDESGMPNNRFLAERTGGTYSTLKVQPAELEDSGVYFCASSQGQNQPQHFGDGTRLSIL.

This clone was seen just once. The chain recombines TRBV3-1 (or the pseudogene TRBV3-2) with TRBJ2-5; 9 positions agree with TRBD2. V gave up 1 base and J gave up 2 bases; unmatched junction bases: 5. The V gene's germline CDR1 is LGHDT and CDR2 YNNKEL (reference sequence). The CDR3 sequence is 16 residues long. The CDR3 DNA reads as TGTGCCAGCAGCCAAGGCCTAGCGGGGCTGCAAGAGACCCAGTACTTC. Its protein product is CASSQGLAGLQETQYF.

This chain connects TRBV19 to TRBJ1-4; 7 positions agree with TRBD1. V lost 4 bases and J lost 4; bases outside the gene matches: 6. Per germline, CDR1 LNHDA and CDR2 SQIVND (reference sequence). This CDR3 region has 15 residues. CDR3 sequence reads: CASSSTGENNEKLFF. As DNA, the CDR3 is TGTGCCAGTAGTAGTACAGGGGAAAATAATGAAAAACTGTTTTTT.

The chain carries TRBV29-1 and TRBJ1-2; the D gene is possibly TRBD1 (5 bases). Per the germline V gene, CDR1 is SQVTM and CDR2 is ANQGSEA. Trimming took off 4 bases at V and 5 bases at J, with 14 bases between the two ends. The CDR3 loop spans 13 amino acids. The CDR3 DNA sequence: TGCAGCGTTGGGACACTCAACGGGTATGGCTACACCTTC. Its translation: CSVGTLNGYGYTF.

The DNA of the CDR3 is TGTGCCAGCAGGCCGGACAGGAGGGACACTGAAGCTTTCTTT. This translates into CASRPDRRDTEAFF. The V call is TRBV6-5, the J call TRBJ1-1; 7 bases align to TRBD1. Germline-derived CDR1 and CDR2 are MNHEY and SVGAGI. CDR3 size: 14 residues. J lost 3 bases, V lost 6 bases, and 7 bases had no gene match.

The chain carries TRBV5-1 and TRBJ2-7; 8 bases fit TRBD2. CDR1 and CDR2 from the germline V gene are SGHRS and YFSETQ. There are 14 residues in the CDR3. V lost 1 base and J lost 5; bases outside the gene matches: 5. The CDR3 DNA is TGCGCCAGCAGCTTGCCTAGCGGGCCCCACGAGCAGTACTTC. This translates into CASSLPSGPHEQYF.

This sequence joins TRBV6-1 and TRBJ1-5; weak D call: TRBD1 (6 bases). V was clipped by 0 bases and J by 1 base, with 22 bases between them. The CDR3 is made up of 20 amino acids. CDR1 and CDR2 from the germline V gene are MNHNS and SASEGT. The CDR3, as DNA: TGTGCCAGCAGTGAAGCTAGAAGGGGCAGGGGTTTTTCGAGCAATCAGCCCCAGCATTTT. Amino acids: CASSEARRGRGFSSNQPQHF.

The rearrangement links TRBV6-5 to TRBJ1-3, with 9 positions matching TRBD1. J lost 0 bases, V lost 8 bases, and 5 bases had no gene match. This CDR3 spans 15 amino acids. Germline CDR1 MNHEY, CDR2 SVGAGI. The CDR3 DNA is TGTGCCAGCCGGGGACAGGGAGTCTCTGGAAACACCATATATTTT. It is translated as CASRGQGVSGNTIYF.

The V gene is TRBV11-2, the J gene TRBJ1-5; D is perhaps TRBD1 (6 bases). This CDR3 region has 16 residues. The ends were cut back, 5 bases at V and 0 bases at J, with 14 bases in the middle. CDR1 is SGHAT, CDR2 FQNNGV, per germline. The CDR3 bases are TGTGCCAGCAGCCTATCGACAGGTTATAGCAATCAGCCCCAGCATTTT. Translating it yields CASSLSTGYSNQPQHF. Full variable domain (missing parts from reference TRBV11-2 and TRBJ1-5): EAGVAQSPRYKIIEKRQSVAFWCNPISGHATLYWYQQILGQGPKLLIQFQNNGVVDDSQLPKDRFSAERLKGVDSTLKIQPAKLEDSAVYLCASSLSTGYSNQPQHFGDGTRLSIL.

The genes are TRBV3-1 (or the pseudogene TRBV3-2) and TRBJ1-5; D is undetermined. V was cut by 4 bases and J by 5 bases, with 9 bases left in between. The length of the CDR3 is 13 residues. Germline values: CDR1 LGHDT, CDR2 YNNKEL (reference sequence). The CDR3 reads CASSPSEYQPQHF. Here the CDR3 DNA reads TGTGCCAGCAGCCCTTCCGAGTATCAGCCCCAGCATTTT.

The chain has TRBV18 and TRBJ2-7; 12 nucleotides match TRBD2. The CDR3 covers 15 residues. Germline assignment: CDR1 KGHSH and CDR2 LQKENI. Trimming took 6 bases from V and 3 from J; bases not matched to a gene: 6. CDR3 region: CASSLTSGGIYEQYF. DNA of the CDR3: TGTGCCAGCTCTCTCACTAGCGGGGGGATCTACGAGCAGTACTTC.

Written as DNA, the CDR3 is TGTGCCAGCAGCCACTCTAGCGGGGACACAGATACGCAGTATTTT. Translation: CASSHSSGDTDTQYF. This chain connects TRBV3-1 (or the pseudogene TRBV3-2) to TRBJ2-3; the match to TRBD2 covers 9 bases. Trimming at V came to 3 bases and at J to 2 bases, leaving 3 bases not matched to a gene. CDR3 length: 15 amino acids. Germline CDR1 is LGHDT and CDR2 is YNNKEL (reference sequence).

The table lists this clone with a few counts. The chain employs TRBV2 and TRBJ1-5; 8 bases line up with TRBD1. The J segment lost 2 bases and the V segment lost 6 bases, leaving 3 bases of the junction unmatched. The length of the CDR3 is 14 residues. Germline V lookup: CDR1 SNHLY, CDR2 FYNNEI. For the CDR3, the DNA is TGTGCCAGCAGGGAGGGACAGGGCAATCAGCCCCAGCATTTT. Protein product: CASREGQGNQPQHF.

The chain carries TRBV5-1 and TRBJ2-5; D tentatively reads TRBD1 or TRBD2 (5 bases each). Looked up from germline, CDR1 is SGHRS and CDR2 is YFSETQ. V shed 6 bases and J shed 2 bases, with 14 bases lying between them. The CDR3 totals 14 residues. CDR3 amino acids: CASTLGTVQETQYF. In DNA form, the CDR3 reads TGCGCCAGCACTCTGGGGACGGTACAAGAGACCCAGTACTTC.

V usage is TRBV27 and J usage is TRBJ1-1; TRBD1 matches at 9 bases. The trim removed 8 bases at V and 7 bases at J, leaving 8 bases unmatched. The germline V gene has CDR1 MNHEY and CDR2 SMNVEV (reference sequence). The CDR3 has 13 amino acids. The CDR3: CASVRGGQGEAFF. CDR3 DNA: TGTGCCAGCGTCCGGGGGGGACAGGGTGAAGCTTTCTTT.

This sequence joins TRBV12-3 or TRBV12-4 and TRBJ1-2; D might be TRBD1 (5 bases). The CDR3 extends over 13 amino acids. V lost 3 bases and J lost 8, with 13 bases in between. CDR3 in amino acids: CASSFRGPQGYTF. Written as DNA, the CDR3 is TGTGCCAGCAGTTTCCGGGGACCCCAGGGCTACACCTTC.

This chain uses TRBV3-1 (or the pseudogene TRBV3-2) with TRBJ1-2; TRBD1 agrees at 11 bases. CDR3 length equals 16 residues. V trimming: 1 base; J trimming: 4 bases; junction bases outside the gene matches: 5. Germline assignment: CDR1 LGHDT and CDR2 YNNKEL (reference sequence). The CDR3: CASSQGGTGGTYGYTF. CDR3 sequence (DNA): TGTGCCAGCAGCCAAGGAGGGACAGGGGGAACCTATGGCTACACCTTC.

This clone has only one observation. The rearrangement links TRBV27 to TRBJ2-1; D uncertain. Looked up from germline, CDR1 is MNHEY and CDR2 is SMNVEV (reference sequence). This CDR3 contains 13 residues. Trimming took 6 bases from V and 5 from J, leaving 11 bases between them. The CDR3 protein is CASSPRVHNEQFF. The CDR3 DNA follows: TGTGCCAGCAGCCCAAGAGTCCACAATGAGCAGTTCTTC.